The sequence of this TCR beta chain was determined in a study of OX40 agonist ivuxolimab in advanced cancers. Clones were read by immunoSEQ multiplex PCR, and TCRdb kept only the in-frame ones, dropping some. The sample carries 40,000 or so clones, 80% to 90% recorded once. The germline V and J ends were trimmed by 0 bases and 4 bases, with 16 bases remaining between them. CDR1 is SGDLS and CDR2 is YYNGEE in the germline V gene. This CDR3 has 16 residues. About this clone itself: As yet, its antigen is unknown.

General study findings and limits: Some nonresponders additionally presented with little normalized T-cell clonal expansion. Compared with CD4+, CD8+ T cells on average had more expanded clones. Some of the lowest clonal expansion was seen in partial responders at 0.1-3.0 mg/kg.

The rearrangement joins TRBV9 to TRBJ2-5; D uncertain. The sequence was collected from an adult with an advanced solid tumor such as melanoma, head and neck, liver or kidney cancer. Sequencing was performed on CD4+ or CD8+ T cells sorted from blood, taken in a trial of the OX40 agonist ivuxolimab. The CDR3 protein is CASSVGARTAGETQYF. The CDR3 region has the DNA TGTGCCAGCAGCGTAGGTGCGCGAACCGCAGGAGAGACCCAGTACTTC.